The 27 T cell receptor beta chains below were found in one sample sequenced in a study of OX40 agonist ivuxolimab in advanced cancers. Assay used: immunoSEQ multiplex PCR; TCRdb lists only in-frame clones, some missing. The table lists 20,000 to 25,000 clones, around 80% of them singletons, with 26% in the top ten. Sequenced material: CD4+ or CD8+ T cells sorted from blood, taken in a trial of the OX40 agonist ivuxolimab. These receptors came from an adult with an advanced solid tumor such as melanoma, head and neck, liver or kidney cancer.

The chain has TRBV6-6 and TRBJ2-7, with 11 bases identical to TRBD1. The trim removed 3 bases at V and 3 bases at J, leaving 1 base unmatched. Looked up from germline, CDR1 is MNHNY and CDR2 is SVGAGI (reference sequence). The CDR3 spans 14 residues. The CDR3, as DNA: TGTGCCAGCAGTTATGGGACAGGGGGCTACGAGCAGTACTTC. Its translation: CASSYGTGGYEQYF.

The J gene is TRBJ2-7, the V gene TRBV9; TRBD2 agrees at 7 bases. V lost 0 bases to trimming and J lost 0 bases; unmatched junction nucleotides: 3. Germline CDR1 SGDLS, CDR2 YYNGEE. The CDR3 totals 15 residues. The CDR3 here is CASSVAGGSSYEQYF. The CDR3 DNA reads as TGTGCCAGCAGCGTAGCGGGCGGGAGCTCCTACGAGCAGTACTTC.

This sequence joins TRBV9 and TRBJ1-3, with a possible D match to TRBD1 (5 bases). This CDR3 has 14 amino acids. V shed 6 bases and J shed 0 bases, with 10 bases lying between them. From germline, CDR1 is SGDLS and CDR2 YYNGEE. The CDR3 is CASMGESSGNTIYF. Here the CDR3 DNA reads TGTGCCAGCATGGGGGAAAGCTCTGGAAACACCATATATTTT.

The chain combines TRBV4-1 with TRBJ1-2; D uncertain. The germline V and J ends were trimmed by 1 base and 6 bases, with 15 bases remaining between them. CDR1 and CDR2 from the germline V gene are MGHRA and YSYEKL. The CDR3 contains 15 residues. CDR3: CASSQVGATLNGYTF. The CDR3 DNA sequence: TGCGCCAGCAGCCAAGTCGGAGCCACCCTAAATGGCTACACCTTC.

This clone has only one observation. The rearrangement links TRBV28 to TRBJ2-6, with D perhaps TRBD1 (5 bases). V lost 3 bases to trimming and J lost 0 bases, with 12 bases between them. Germline V gene sequence: CDR1 MDHEN, CDR2 SYDVKM. This CDR3 region has 17 residues. CDR3 in DNA: TGTGCCAGCAGTTTGGCAGGGATCGTCTCTGGGGCCAACGTCCTGACTTTC. It translates to CASSLAGIVSGANVLTF.

This clone was seen only a few times. This chain uses TRBV7-8 with TRBJ1-6, with D uncertain. Germline CDR1 is SGHVS and CDR2 is FQNEAQ. The V gene lost 1 base and the J gene lost 4 bases, with 8 bases spanning the gap. CDR3 length: 15 amino acids. CDR3 sequence reads: CASSLVGQYNSPLHF. CDR3 nucleotide sequence: TGTGCCAGCAGCTTAGTGGGCCAGTATAATTCACCCCTCCACTTT.

This chain links TRBV9 with TRBJ1-1, with D possibly being TRBD1 (5 bases). CDR1 and CDR2 from the germline V gene are SGDLS and YYNGEE. V lost 6 bases to trimming and J lost 0 bases, with 15 bases between them. The CDR3 loop spans 15 amino acids. As DNA, the CDR3 is TGTGCCAGCACCCCGAGGGGCAGCATGAACACTGAAGCTTTCTTT. This encodes CASTPRGSMNTEAFF.

The count of this clone is one. V usage is TRBV5-5 and J usage is TRBJ1-1; 12 bases are a match to TRBD1. V was clipped by 4 bases and J by 0 bases; unmatched bases: 7. The CDR3 consists of 17 residues. Germline CDR1 is SGHKS and CDR2 is YYEKEE (reference sequence). CDR3 in amino acids: CASSLRDRGLMNTEAFF. CDR3 nucleotide sequence: TGTGCCAGCAGCCTCCGGGACAGGGGGCTAATGAACACTGAAGCTTTCTTT.

The gene calls are TRBV27 and TRBJ2-5; tentatively, D is TRBD2 (5 bases). The V gene's germline CDR1 is MNHEY and CDR2 SMNVEV (reference sequence). This CDR3 contains 15 residues. Trimming removed 1 base at V and 1 base at J, with 10 bases between. The CDR3 is CASSLYAGSQETQYF. CDR3 DNA: TGTGCCAGCAGTTTATACGCGGGCAGCCAAGAGACCCAGTACTTC.

This chain connects TRBV28 to TRBJ2-5; 7 bases line up with TRBD2. The ends lost 6 bases at V and 4 bases at J; junction bases unmatched: 11. The CDR3 is 15 residues long. The germline V gene has CDR1 MDHEN and CDR2 SYDVKM. The CDR3 DNA sequence: TGTGCCAGCAGCCCTACGGCGGGAGAGGTAGAGACCCAGTACTTC. It translates to CASSPTAGEVETQYF.

The rearrangement links TRBV19 to TRBJ1-1, with D hard to call. Trimming removed 3 bases at V and 0 bases at J, with 5 bases between. CDR1 and CDR2 from the germline V gene are LNHDA and SQIVND (reference sequence). This CDR3 is built from 13 residues. For the CDR3, the DNA is TGTGCCAGTAGTATGGGGATGAACACTGAAGCTTTCTTT. It specifies CASSMGMNTEAFF.

The chain combines TRBV5-6 with TRBJ1-6; D is unclear. The germline V gene encodes CDR1 SGHDT and CDR2 YYEEEE. The CDR3 runs 15 residues. V was cut by 0 bases and J by 9 bases, with 13 bases left in between. The chain's CDR3 is CASSLGNWGGSPLHF. The CDR3 nucleotides read TGTGCCAGCAGCTTGGGTAACTGGGGTGGTTCACCCCTCCACTTT.

This chain uses TRBV2 with TRBJ2-2, with 9 positions matching TRBD2. Unmatched junction bases numbered 7, after V lost 0 bases and J lost 8 bases. Germline CDR1 and CDR2: SNHLY and FYNNEI. CDR3 size: 16 residues. This CDR3 reads CASSEALLLAGGELFF. CDR3 DNA sequence: TGTGCCAGCAGTGAAGCGCTTTTGCTAGCGGGAGGGGAGCTGTTTTTT.

This rearrangement joins TRBV12-5 to TRBJ1-5; D is uncertain. Germline V gene lookup returns CDR1 LGHNT and CDR2 FRNRAP. The V end was cut by 4 bases, the J end by 0 bases, with 4 bases between. This CDR3 region has 13 residues. CDR3 in DNA: TGTGCTAGTGGTTACGATAGCAATCAGCCCCAGCATTTT. Translation gives CASGYDSNQPQHF.

The chain carries TRBV7-9 and TRBJ2-7; 7 bases fit TRBD1. The length of the CDR3 is 16 residues. Per germline, CDR1 SEHNR and CDR2 FQNEAQ (reference sequence). Trimming at V came to 4 bases and at J to 3 bases, leaving 12 bases not matched to a gene. CDR3 nucleotide sequence: TGTGCCAGCAGCTCGACCGACGGACAGGACGGCTACGAGCAGTACTTC. Its translation is CASSSTDGQDGYEQYF.

J is TRBJ2-3 and V is TRBV6-6; weak D call: TRBD2 (5 bases). The germline V gene has CDR1 MNHNY and CDR2 SVGAGI (reference sequence). The CDR3 runs 16 residues. Trimming left V 0 bases short and J 4 bases short, with 14 bases between. This CDR3 is CASSYSTAEVADTQYF. Written as DNA, the CDR3 is TGTGCCAGCAGTTACTCGACCGCGGAGGTAGCAGATACGCAGTATTTT.

The V call is TRBV27, the J call TRBJ1-1; 7 bases are a match to TRBD1. Germline V gives CDR1 MNHEY, CDR2 SMNVEV (reference sequence). Germline trimming cut 0 bases from V and 3 bases from J; bases unmatched to any gene: 4. The length of the CDR3 is 15 residues. This CDR3 is CASSLSRGGDTEAFF. The CDR3, as DNA: TGTGCCAGCAGTTTATCACGAGGGGGCGACACTGAAGCTTTCTTT.

The chain joins TRBV28 to TRBJ2-6; 9 bases line up with TRBD1. With V trimmed by 10 bases and J by 4 bases, 2 bases remained unmatched. The CDR3 length is 13 residues. CDR1 MDHEN and CDR2 SYDVKM come from the germline V gene. Written as DNA, the CDR3 is TGTGCCATACAGGGGGCCGGGGCCAACGTCCTGACTTTC. Its protein is CAIQGAGANVLTF.

The chain links TRBV27 to TRBJ2-1; the D is unclear. The CDR3 consists of 14 residues. CDR1 is MNHEY, CDR2 SMNVEV, per germline (reference sequence). With 1 base removed from V and 0 bases from J, the gap between germline ends came to 4 bases. CDR3 DNA: TGTGCCAGCAGTTTATGGGGCTCCTACAATGAGCAGTTCTTC. It is translated as CASSLWGSYNEQFF.

The chain links TRBV25-1 to TRBJ1-6; weak D call: TRBD1 (5 bases). The germline gives CDR1 MGHDK, CDR2 SYGVNS. The CDR3 covers 13 residues. Trimming took off 3 bases at V and 7 bases at J, with 7 bases between the two ends. The CDR3 loop reads CASSEGTNSPLHF. CDR3 nucleotides: TGTGCCAGCAGTGAGGGGACCAATTCACCCCTCCACTTT.

The chain joins TRBV5-3 to TRBJ1-4; 8 nucleotides line up with TRBD1. TRBV5-3 is identified as an open reading frame with a role that is uncertain. The trim removed 6 bases at V and 7 bases at J, leaving 5 bases unmatched. CDR3 size: 13 residues. For the CDR3, the DNA is TGTGCCAGAAACAGGGGGGTTCTTGAAAAACTGTTTTTT. Translation: CARNRGVLEKLFF.

This rearrangement joins TRBV30 to TRBJ2-7; the D call may be TRBD1 or TRBD2 (6 bases each). Trimming removed 0 bases from V and 4 bases from J, with 10 bases in between. This CDR3 spans 13 amino acids. CDR1 is GTSNPN and CDR2 is SVGIG in the germline V gene (reference sequence). Here the CDR3 reads CAWSVLGGYEQYF. In nucleotides, the CDR3 is TGTGCCTGGAGTGTACTAGGGGGGTACGAGCAGTACTTC.

J is TRBJ2-7 and V is TRBV27; D gene unclear. This CDR3 is built from 14 residues. Germline assignment: CDR1 MNHEY and CDR2 SMNVEV (reference sequence). V dropped 0 bases and J dropped 0 bases, with 6 bases sitting between them. CDR3 sequence (DNA): TGTGCCAGCAGTTTATCGTTAACCTCCTACGAGCAGTACTTC. As protein: CASSLSLTSYEQYF.

The gene calls are TRBV5-6 and TRBJ2-3; weak D call: TRBD2 (6 bases). V shed 7 bases and J shed 4 bases, with 10 bases lying between them. Germline loops: CDR1 SGHDT, CDR2 YYEEEE. This CDR3 region has 12 residues. CDR3 loop: CASSRLADTQYF. In nucleotides, the CDR3 is TGTGCCAGCTCTCGACTAGCAGATACGCAGTATTTT.

The chain joins TRBV7-8 to TRBJ2-3; D is undetermined. V was clipped by 1 base and J by 6 bases, with 11 bases between them. This CDR3 is built from 14 residues. The germline V gene has CDR1 SGHVS and CDR2 FQNEAQ. The CDR3 is CASSLVGSWDTQYF. CDR3 coding DNA: TGTGCCAGCAGCTTAGTCGGTAGCTGGGATACGCAGTATTTT.

This sequence joins TRBV27 and TRBJ2-3; unclear D gene. V lost 1 base and J 1 base, leaving 6 bases between the germline ends. The CDR3 has 14 residues. CDR1 MNHEY and CDR2 SMNVEV come from the germline V gene (reference sequence). CDR3 in amino acids: CASSLWPGTDTQYF. In nucleotides, the CDR3 is TGTGCCAGCAGTTTATGGCCCGGCACAGATACGCAGTATTTT.

This clone was found once. The chain links TRBV2 to TRBJ2-7; the D gene could be TRBD1 or TRBD2 (5 bases each). CDR1 is SNHLY, CDR2 FYNNEI, per germline. CDR3 length equals 15 residues. V was shortened by 2 bases and J by 0 bases, with 11 bases between the two germline ends. CDR3 amino acids: CASSEIRDGSYEQYF. For the CDR3, the DNA is TGTGCCAGCAGTGAAATCCGGGACGGCTCCTACGAGCAGTACTTC.